Each of the 3 T cell receptor beta chains below was sequenced from the same sample in a study of T-cell memory formation after mild COVID-19 (dated by TCRdb to about 2021). Library generation was performed with 5' RACE. TCRdb records Illumina NovaSeq 6000 as the sequencer. TCRdb passed the public sequencing reads through fastp at Q25 and MiXCR, retaining productive beta sequences. Duplicate CDR3 protein sequences are folded into a single record with the most common DNA and genes. In all, the sample holds about 160,000 distinct CDR3 sequences, and around 30% of those were seen once. The ten most abundant clones make up about 12% of the sample. The sequencing input was PBMCs or a T cell subset sorted from them (not recorded which). Receptors originate from an adult woman who had mild COVID-19 (a few samples of this study predate the infection). The sample titles of this study are shuffled in the database, so cell type and time point are left out; the donor was told from shared clones.

The chain has TRBV12-3 or TRBV12-4 and TRBJ2-2; TRBD1 or TRBD2 may be the D gene (7 bases each). The CDR3 is 21 residues long. V dropped 6 bases and J dropped 4 bases, with 33 bases sitting between them. The CDR3 region is CASRRQGRGLDPSRGTGELFF. The CDR3 DNA sequence: TGTGCCAGCAGACGACAGGGTCGCGGACTAGATCCGTCGCGGGGCACCGGGGAGCTGTTTTTT.

This clonotype was seen only a few times. The chain recombines TRBV4-3 with TRBJ2-7, with D uncertain. Per germline, CDR1 LGHNA and CDR2 YSLEER. The CDR3 spans 15 residues. V was clipped by 0 bases and J by 2 bases, with 11 bases between them. The CDR3 nucleotides are TGCGCCAGCAGCCAAGATCTGGGCACCGCCTACGAGCAGTACTTC. Protein product: CASSQDLGTAYEQYF.

This clonotype has only a few counts. This chain joins TRBV18 and TRBJ2-7, with D perhaps matching TRBD2 (5 bases). Trimming took off 3 bases at V and 2 bases at J, with 11 bases between the two ends. The CDR3 runs 14 residues. CDR1 KGHSH and CDR2 LQKENI come from the germline V gene. CDR3 in DNA: TGTGCCAGCTCACCGGACTCATCAGCCTACGAGCAGTACTTC. It is translated as CASSPDSSAYEQYF.